This TCR beta chain was captured by sequencing in a study of CD8 T cells in Susac syndrome. Study-level information: Within the sequenced Susac syndrome patient group, 5 or 6 exhibited active disease and fewer than 10 were in remission.

Reverse transcription of 0.5 to 1 ug RNA was performed with random hexamers. TCRdb reprocessed the immunoSEQ multiplex PCR reads via MiXCR and lists one record per CDR3 protein. Here the sample spans roughly 200,000 distinct CDR3 sequences, 91% being singletons. V shed 5 bases, J shed 3 bases, and the junction held 3 bases outside the gene matches. CDR3 length equals 14 residues. CDR1 is SNHLY and CDR2 is FYNNEI in the germline V gene. What was sequenced was CD4+ T cells from PBMCs. The source of this sequence is a human donor with Susac syndrome. The V and J genes are TRBV2 and TRBJ2-7; 11 bases are a match to TRBD1. The CDR3 sequence: CASSTGTGGYEQYF. The CDR3 bases are TGTGCCAGCAGTACCGGGACAGGGGGCTACGAGCAGTACTTC. Looking up the rest from reference TRBV2 and TRBJ2-7 gives the full variable domain: EPEVTQTPSHQVTQMGQEVILRCVPISNHLYFYWYRQILGQKVEFLVSFYNNEISEKSEIFDDQFSVERPDGSNFTLKIRSTKLEDSAMYFCASSTGTGGYEQYFGPGTRLTVT.